The TCR beta chain under discussion was sequenced for a study of blood T cell repertoires in COVID-19. V was pared by 3 bases and J by 6 bases, with 5 bases of the junction left unmatched. The CDR3 totals 15 residues. Per germline, CDR1 SGHVS and CDR2 FQNEAQ. TCRdb keeps only in-frame clones here, not all; method: immunoSEQ multiplex PCR. The sample contains roughly 330,000 clones, roughly 86% of which appear only once. The genes are TRBV7-8 and TRBJ2-2; 9 positions match TRBD2. Sequenced sample: PBMCs or T cells enriched from blood (not recorded which). The receptor was isolated from a woman aged 25-40 years who had recovered from COVID-19. DNA of the CDR3: TGTGCCAGCAGCTTGGCGGGGGGGCTCTCCGGGGAGCTGTTTTTT. It yields the protein CASSLAGGLSGELFF.